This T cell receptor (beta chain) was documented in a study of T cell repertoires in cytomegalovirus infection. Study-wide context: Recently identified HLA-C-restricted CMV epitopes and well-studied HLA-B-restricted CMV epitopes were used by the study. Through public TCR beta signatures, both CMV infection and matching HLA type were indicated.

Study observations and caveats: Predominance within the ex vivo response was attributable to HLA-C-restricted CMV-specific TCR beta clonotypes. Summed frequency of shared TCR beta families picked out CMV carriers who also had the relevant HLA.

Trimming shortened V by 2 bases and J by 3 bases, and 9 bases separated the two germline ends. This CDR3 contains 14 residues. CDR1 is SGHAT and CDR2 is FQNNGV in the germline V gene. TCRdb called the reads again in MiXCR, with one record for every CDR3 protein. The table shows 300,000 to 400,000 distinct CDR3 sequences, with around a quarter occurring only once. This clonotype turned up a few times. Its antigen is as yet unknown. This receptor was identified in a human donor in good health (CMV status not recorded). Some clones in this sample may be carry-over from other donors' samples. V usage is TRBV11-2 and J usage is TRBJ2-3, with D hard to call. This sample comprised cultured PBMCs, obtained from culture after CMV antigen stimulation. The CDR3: CASSLSSVTDTQYF. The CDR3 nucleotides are TGTGCCAGCAGCTTATCCTCAGTAACAGATACGCAGTATTTT.